A single T cell receptor (beta chain) is shown here with its context. What it binds is unknown. The data were taken from a study of T cell responses to AZD1222 COVID-19 vaccine. General study points: CD4 TCRs covered the whole spike, strongest at regions 160-218 and 743-854. Donors were mostly white British, more females; clonal diversity possibly underestimated. The study reported that nearly half of spike-specific TCRs target unmutated variant regions.

Germline assignment: CDR1 GTSNPN and CDR2 SVGIG (reference sequence). V lost 1 base and J 2 bases, leaving 11 bases between the germline ends. The CDR3 has 14 amino acids. Some clones are missing from TCRdb's copy, which holds only in-frame ones; the method was immunoSEQ multiplex PCR. The sample shows roughly 140,000 clones, approximately 88% of them seen only once. The V call is TRBV30, the J call TRBJ1-1; D perhaps matches TRBD1 (5 bases). The receptor's source is an adult in good health. Sample: peripheral blood, taken on day 0 of AZD1222 vaccination. CDR3 protein: CAWSGGDPNTEAFF. CDR3 in DNA: TGTGCCTGGAGTGGGGGGGATCCAAACACTGAAGCTTTCTTT.